Below are 16 T cell receptor beta chains sequenced from a single sample in a study of blood T cell repertoires in COVID-19. The data were produced by immunoSEQ multiplex PCR, yet TCRdb's version contains in-frame clones alone and is incomplete. The sample consists of roughly 250,000 clones, around 82% of them appearing once. Sequencing was done on a sample of peripheral blood. The source is a man aged 45 to 65 with active or convalescent COVID-19.

The V and J genes are TRBV5-5 and TRBJ1-2, with a possible D match to TRBD1 (5 bases). The CDR3 is 14 residues long. Germline values: CDR1 SGHKS, CDR2 YYEKEE (reference sequence). V shed 3 bases and J shed 8 bases, with 17 bases lying between them. In nucleotides, the CDR3 is TGTGCCAGCAGCTGGGAGGGGAAAGGGCGCGGCTACACCTTC. Protein sequence: CASSWEGKGRGYTF.

The genes are TRBV9 and TRBJ2-3; TRBD2 aligns across 13 bases. The CDR3 is 17 amino acids. Germline V gene lookup returns CDR1 SGDLS and CDR2 YYNGEE. V lost 0 bases to trimming and J lost 3 bases; unmatched junction nucleotides: 4. CDR3 sequence: CASSVELAGGPTDTQYF. Here the CDR3 DNA reads TGTGCCAGCAGCGTAGAACTAGCGGGGGGGCCGACAGATACGCAGTATTTT.

Concerning this clone itself: Other DNA sequences of this sample code for an identical CDR3. In DNA, the CDR3 is TGTGCCAGCTCACCCACAGGGAACACCGGGGAGCTGTTTTTT. This gives the protein CASSPTGNTGELFF. J is TRBJ2-2 and V is TRBV18; a possible D gene is TRBD1 (5 bases). CDR3 length equals 14 residues. V lost 3 bases and J lost 1, with 6 bases in between. CDR1 and CDR2 from the germline V gene are KGHSH and LQKENI.

This rearrangement joins TRBV5-1 to TRBJ1-6, with 10 nucleotides matching TRBD1. Germline CDR1 reads SGHRS; CDR2 reads YFSETQ. This CDR3 has 14 amino acids. V was pared by 4 bases and J by 11 bases, with 6 bases of the junction left unmatched. CDR3 nucleotides: TGCGCCAGCAGCCCTGGACAGGGGGAGACACCCCTCCACTTT. It is translated as CASSPGQGETPLHF.

The CDR3 loop reads CASSPGGVGTEAFF. CDR3 bases: TGTGCCAGCAGCCCGGGAGGGGTTGGCACTGAAGCTTTCTTT. This chain links TRBV3-1 (or the pseudogene TRBV3-2) with TRBJ1-1; D perhaps matches TRBD1 (5 bases). With 4 bases removed from V and 4 bases from J, the gap between germline ends came to 13 bases. This CDR3 spans 14 amino acids. Germline CDR1 is LGHDT and CDR2 is YNNKEL (reference sequence).

V gene TRBV11-2 combines with J gene TRBJ1-2; D gene ambiguous. The CDR3 runs to 13 residues. Trimming removed 3 bases from V and 7 bases from J, with 12 bases in between. Germline CDR1 reads SGHAT; CDR2 reads FQNNGV. CDR3 loop: CASSFNSNRGYTF. As DNA, the CDR3 is TGTGCCAGCAGCTTTAACAGCAATCGTGGCTACACCTTC.

This chain links TRBV30 with TRBJ1-2; D is uncertain. In germline, CDR1 is GTSNPN, CDR2 SVGIG (reference sequence). The V and J ends lost 0 bases and 7 bases respectively, with 15 bases between them. This CDR3 is built from 14 residues. CDR3 in amino acids: CAWSVLGSGSGYTF. CDR3 in DNA: TGTGCCTGGAGTGTACTGGGATCGGGAAGTGGCTACACCTTC.

The CDR3, as DNA: TGTGCCACCAGCAGGGGGGCCCGGGGAGGGGAGCTGTTTTTT. Translation gives CATSRGARGGELFF. This chain connects TRBV15 to TRBJ2-2; weak D call: TRBD1 (6 bases). CDR1 and CDR2 (germline): LNHNV, YYDKDF (reference sequence). Trimming shortened V by 3 bases and J by 8 bases, and 13 bases separated the two germline ends. The CDR3 runs to 14 residues. The variable domain in full, completed from reference TRBV15 and TRBJ2-2, reads DAMVIQNPRYQVTQFGKPVTLSCSQTLNHNVMYWYQQKSSQAPKLLFHYYDKDFNNEADTPDNFQSRRPNTSFCFLDIRSPGLGDTAMYLCATSRGARGGELFFGEGSRLTVL.

This clone was recorded once. This chain connects TRBV19 to TRBJ1-4; 8 bases are shared with TRBD1. From germline, CDR1 is LNHDA and CDR2 SQIVND (reference sequence). The CDR3 has 14 amino acids. V lost 6 bases, J lost 7 bases, and 7 bases stayed unmatched. The chain's CDR3 is CASSRGQAGEKLFF. In DNA form, the CDR3 reads TGTGCCAGTAGCAGGGGGCAAGCGGGTGAAAAACTGTTTTTT.

This clone has only a few counts. V and J are TRBV11-3 and TRBJ1-5; TRBD1 is a possible D gene (5 bases). Germline V lookup: CDR1 SGHNT, CDR2 YENEEA. V lost 10 bases and J lost 3, with 22 bases in between. CDR3 size: 16 residues. CDR3 in DNA: TGTGCCACCAAGGGGTTCGTTGATTCAAACAATCAGCCCCAGCATTTT. This encodes CATKGFVDSNNQPQHF.

CDR3 DNA sequence: TGTGCCTGGAAGACCGGGACTGGAGAATACAATGAGCAGTTCTTC. It codes for CAWKTGTGEYNEQFF. The chain links TRBV30 to TRBJ2-1; maybe TRBD2 (6 bases). CDR1 is GTSNPN and CDR2 is SVGIG in the germline V gene (reference sequence). Trimming pared 4 bases from V and 4 bases from J, leaving 17 bases between. This CDR3 has 15 residues.

The V call is TRBV19, the J call TRBJ2-1, with 11 bases identical to TRBD2. This CDR3 has 20 amino acids. J lost 7 bases, V lost 5 bases, and 22 bases had no gene match. From germline, CDR1 is LNHDA and CDR2 SQIVND (reference sequence). The CDR3 nucleotides read TGTGCCAGTAGTCTCCGTTCCCTTAGCGGGGGGGCCGCGGTTGTGAATGAGCAGTTCTTC. It yields the protein CASSLRSLSGGAAVVNEQFF. The full variable domain, rest sourced from reference TRBV19 and TRBJ2-1, is DGGITQSPKYLFRKEGQNVTLSCEQNLNHDAMYWYRQDPGQGLRLIYYSQIVNDFQKGDIAEGYSVSREKKESFPLTVTSAQKNPTAFYLCASSLRSLSGGAAVVNEQFFGPGTRLTVL.

The rearrangement links TRBV7-2 to TRBJ2-7; D may be TRBD1 (6 bases). The length of the CDR3 is 14 residues. The V gene lost 4 bases and the J gene lost 7 bases, with 17 bases spanning the gap. Germline V gene data show CDR1 as SGHTA and CDR2 as FQGNSA. CDR3 DNA sequence: TGTGCCAGCAGCTCAACGGTAGGGGGTGGTGAGCAGTACTTC. Translation: CASSSTVGGGEQYF.

The CDR3 DNA is TGTGCCAGCAGTTCAACCCGCCTATACAGCAATGAGCAGTTCTTC. It specifies CASSSTRLYSNEQFF. The chain uses TRBV6-5 and TRBJ2-1; D gene uncertain. The CDR3 loop spans 15 amino acids. The V end was cut by 4 bases, the J end by 6 bases, with 16 bases between. Per the germline V gene, CDR1 is MNHEY and CDR2 is SVGAGI.

The V gene is TRBV15, the J gene TRBJ1-6; the D is unclear. The CDR3 loop spans 14 amino acids. Trimming left V 1 base short and J 6 bases short, with 7 bases between. Per germline, CDR1 LNHNV and CDR2 YYDKDF (reference sequence). CDR3: CATSRGEVNSPLHF. For the CDR3, the DNA is TGTGCCACCAGCAGAGGAGAGGTTAATTCACCCCTCCACTTT.

The V gene is TRBV28, the J gene TRBJ2-3; D may be TRBD2 (6 bases). Germline lookup yields CDR1 MDHEN and CDR2 SYDVKM. This CDR3 spans 13 amino acids. Trimming pared 5 bases from V and 3 bases from J, leaving 9 bases between. The CDR3 DNA is TGTGCCAGCAGTGGAGGGTTGACAGATACGCAGTATTTT. Translating it yields CASSGGLTDTQYF.